Listed below are T cell receptor beta chains from one sample, sequenced in a study of identical twins. TCRdb re-derived calls from the 5' RACE reads in MiXCR, one entry per CDR3 protein. There are 550,000 to 700,000 distinct CDR3 sequences in the sample; roughly 20% occur only once, and approximately 4.3% lies in the top ten. These sequences were also reported in another study, on T cells expressing NK-cell markers.

The sequencing sample was made of PBMCs. The receptor set was obtained from a woman between 18 and 29 years old in good health. CDR3s include the opening cysteine and the closing phenylalanine or tryptophan. The D gene is left open where the match is weak. The size entry is marked missing in some rows and otherwise reads once, few, many or a size class.

v_call	j_call	clone_size	d_call	cdr3_nt	cdr3_aa
TRBV7-9	TRBJ2-1	few	TRBD2	TGTGCCAGCAGCTTAAGCGGGGGATTATACAATGAGCAGTTCTTC	CASSLSGGLYNEQFF
TRBV20-1	TRBJ2-5	few	TRBD2	TGCAGTGCTACCTGGACTAGCGGGGGGGAAGAGACCCAGTACTTC	CSATWTSGGEETQYF
TRBV5-1	TRBJ2-7	-	-	TGCGCCAGCAGCTCTGCGACAGATATTAGGGAAGAGCAGTACTTC	CASSSATDIREEQYF
TRBV24-1	TRBJ1-5	-	-	TGTGCCACCCCCGTTCAGCCCCAGCATTTT	CATPVQPQHF
TRBV10-3	TRBJ1-2	few	-	TGTGCCATCAGAGAGACTCATGCGGGAGCGTACTATGGGGGCTACACCTTC	CAIRETHAGAYYGGYTF
TRBV7-2	TRBJ1-2	-	-	TGTGCCAGCAGCTTAAGTATAGGACAGAACTATGGCTACACCTTC	CASSLSIGQNYGYTF
TRBV20-1	TRBJ2-2	few	-	TGCAGTGCTAGAGTGGGGGAGAGCGGGGAGCTGTTTTTT	CSARVGESGELFF
TRBV18	TRBJ2-7	-	-	TGTGCCAGCTCGCCGATGGGGGGCTACGAGCAGTACTTC	CASSPMGGYEQYF
TRBV9	TRBJ1-2	few	-	TGTGCCAGCAGCAGCCGACGGGGATATGGCTACACCTTC	CASSSRRGYGYTF
TRBV6-1	TRBJ2-1	few	TRBD2	TGTGCCAGCAGAGCCCCTAGCGGGAGGGCCCACAATGAGCAGTTCTTC	CASRAPSGRAHNEQFF
TRBV7-3	TRBJ2-1	-	TRBD2	TGTGCCAGCAGCTTAGGGAGCGGGGGGAATAATGAGCAGTTCTTC	CASSLGSGGNNEQFF
TRBV7-7	TRBJ2-1	-	-	TGTGCTAGCAGCTCGGGACATAGCAATGAGCAGTTCTTC	CASSSGHSNEQFF
TRBV6-1	TRBJ1-6	-	-	TGTGCCAGCAGTGAACGGGGTCAGGGTCTCTATAATTCACCCCTCCACTTT	CASSERGQGLYNSPLHF
TRBV20-1	TRBJ1-1	-	TRBD1	TGCAGTACTAGGGGGCTAGTGAACACTGAAGCTTTCTTT	CSTRGLVNTEAFF
TRBV5-1	TRBJ2-7	-	-	TGCGCCAGCAGCGTCTCCTCATGGACAGCCCAGCAGTACTTC	CASSVSSWTAQQYF
TRBV20-1	TRBJ2-1	-	TRBD2	TGCAGTGCTAGTCGGGGACTAGCGGGAAGCAATGAGCAGTTCTTC	CSASRGLAGSNEQFF
TRBV7-2	TRBJ2-3	-	TRBD2	TGTGCCAGCAGCAAGGGCCCGGGACTAGCCGCAGATACGCAGTATTTT	CASSKGPGLAADTQYF
TRBV9	TRBJ2-3	-	TRBD2	TGTGCCAGCAGCCTCCAGGCTAGCGGGTTAGATACGCAGTATTTT	CASSLQASGLDTQYF
TRBV6-5	TRBJ1-6	many	-	TGTGCCAGCAGTTACAAGGGGAGATTTGATTCACCCCTCCACTTT	CASSYKGRFDSPLHF
TRBV20-1	TRBJ2-7	few	-	TGCAGTGCTAGGGAGTACAGGGTAGACGAGCAGTACTTC	CSAREYRVDEQYF
TRBV10-3	TRBJ2-7	few	-	TGTGCCATCAGTGGGACACTACCCTACGAGCAGTACTTC	CAISGTLPYEQYF
TRBV5-6	TRBJ1-5	-	TRBD1	TGTGCCAGCAGCTGGACAGGGGTTAGCAATCAGCCCCAGCATTTT	CASSWTGVSNQPQHF
TRBV7-9	TRBJ2-1	-	-	TGTGCCAGCAGCCCCCCGAGATCAGCAAATGAGCAGTTCTTC	CASSPPRSANEQFF
TRBV5-1	TRBJ2-7	-	TRBD1	TGCGCCAGCAGCGGCGGCACAGGGGTATACGAGCAGTACTTC	CASSGGTGVYEQYF